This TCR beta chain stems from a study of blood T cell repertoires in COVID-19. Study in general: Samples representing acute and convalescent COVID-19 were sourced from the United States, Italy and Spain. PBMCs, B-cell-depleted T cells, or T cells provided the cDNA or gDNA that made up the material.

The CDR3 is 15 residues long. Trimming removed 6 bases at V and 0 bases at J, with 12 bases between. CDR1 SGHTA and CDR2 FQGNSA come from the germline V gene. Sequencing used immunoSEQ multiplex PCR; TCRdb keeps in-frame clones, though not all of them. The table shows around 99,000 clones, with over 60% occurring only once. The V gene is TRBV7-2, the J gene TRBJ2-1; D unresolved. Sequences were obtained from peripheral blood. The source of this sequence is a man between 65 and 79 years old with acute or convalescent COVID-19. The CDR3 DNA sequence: TGTGCCAGCAGATCAGGTCCCAGCTCCTACAATGAGCAGTTCTTC. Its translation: CASRSGPSSYNEQFF.